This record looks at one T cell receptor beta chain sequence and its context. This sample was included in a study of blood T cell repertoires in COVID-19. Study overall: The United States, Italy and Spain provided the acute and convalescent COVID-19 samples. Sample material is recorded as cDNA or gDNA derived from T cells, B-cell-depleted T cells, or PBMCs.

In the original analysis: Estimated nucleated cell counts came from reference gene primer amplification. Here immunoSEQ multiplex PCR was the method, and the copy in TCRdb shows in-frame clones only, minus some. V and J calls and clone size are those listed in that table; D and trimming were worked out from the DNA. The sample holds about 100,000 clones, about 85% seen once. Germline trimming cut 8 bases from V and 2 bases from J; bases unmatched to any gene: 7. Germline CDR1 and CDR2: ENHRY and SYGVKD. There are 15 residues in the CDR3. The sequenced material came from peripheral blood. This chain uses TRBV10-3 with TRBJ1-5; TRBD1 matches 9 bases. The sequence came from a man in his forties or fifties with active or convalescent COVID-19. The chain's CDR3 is CAIGRQGGGNQPQHF. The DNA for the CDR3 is TGTGCCATCGGCAGACAGGGGGGGGGCAATCAGCCCCAGCATTTT.